A single sample is the source of the 24 T cell receptor beta chains below, sequenced in a study of Graves' ophthalmopathy and Graves' hyperthyroidism. Beta-chain TCR CDR3 regions were amplified from RNA transcripts. First-round RT-PCR used HTBI primers; second-round multiplex PCR followed. In TCRdb, the multiplex PCR reads were re-called with MiXCR into one record per CDR3 protein. The repertoire includes tens of thousands of distinct CDR3 sequences, approximately 50% of them detected once, and roughly 25% sits in the top ten. Source material: peripheral blood. The receptors originated from an adult woman with stable Graves' hyperthyroidism.

The chain has TRBV20-1 and TRBJ1-2; 8 nucleotides line up with TRBD1. This CDR3 is built from 17 residues. Trimming at V came to 4 bases and at J to 4 bases, leaving 17 bases not matched to a gene. The germline V gene has CDR1 DFQATT and CDR2 SNEGSKA (reference sequence). Here the CDR3 DNA reads TGCAGTGCTAAAACGGTACAGACAGGGGAAGGCGGCTATGGCTACACCTTC. It specifies CSAKTVQTGEGGYGYTF.

This clonotype has a handful of counts. V gene TRBV7-2 combines with J gene TRBJ2-5, with TRBD1 matching over 10 bases. Losses at the gene ends were 5 bases for V and 5 bases for J; bases not matched to a gene: 8. Germline values: CDR1 SGHTA, CDR2 FQGNSA. The CDR3 is made up of 15 amino acids. The CDR3 here is CASSPPGTGEETQYF. The CDR3 region has the DNA TGTGCCAGCAGCCCCCCCGGGACAGGGGAGGAGACCCAGTACTTC.

V gene TRBV20-1 combines with J gene TRBJ2-6; D gene ambiguous. This CDR3 contains 12 residues. With 5 bases removed from V and 4 bases from J, the gap between germline ends came to 6 bases. The V gene's germline CDR1 is DFQATT and CDR2 SNEGSKA (reference sequence). CDR3 DNA sequence: TGCAGTGCTGAGTCCGGGGCCAACGTCCTGACTTTC. Encoded protein: CSAESGANVLTF.

This clonotype was picked up many times. This rearrangement joins TRBV20-1 to TRBJ1-2; D is possibly TRBD1 (6 bases). V was cut by 1 base and J by 4 bases, with 22 bases left in between. This CDR3 is built from 17 residues. CDR1 and CDR2 (germline): DFQATT, SNEGSKA (reference sequence). The CDR3 loop reads CSARGLKSGEVSYGYTF. Written as DNA, the CDR3 is TGCAGTGCTAGAGGTCTCAAGTCAGGGGAAGTTAGCTATGGCTACACCTTC.

For this clonotype: The conserved closing phenylalanine or tryptophan is absent in this CDR3, likely reflecting a read error. The limits of the CDR3 on the DNA are not certain, so only TCRdb's listed CDR3 is given. The chain links TRBV5-6 to TRBJ2-7; the table's D call TRBD2 went unverified against the DNA. From germline, CDR1 is SGHDT and CDR2 YYEEEE. Counting both end residues, the CDR3 totals 9 amino acids. CDR3 protein: CASSSGLAG.

The table lists this clonotype with many counts. The genes are TRBV28 and TRBJ2-2; 11 positions match TRBD2. Germline values: CDR1 MDHEN, CDR2 SYDVKM. The CDR3 has 18 amino acids. Trimming removed 4 bases from V and 5 bases from J; junction bases left unmatched: 12. The CDR3 loop reads CASSWRTSGSWRTGELFF. DNA of the CDR3: TGTGCCAGCAGTTGGCGGACTAGCGGGTCGTGGAGAACCGGGGAGCTGTTTTTT.

Concerning this clonotype: At one end the junction does not follow the germline gene, possibly because of a read error. CDR3 in DNA: TGTGCCAGCAGCCGCTTGAGCATCGGGGAGCTGCTTTTT. Protein sequence: CASSRLSIGELLF. J is TRBJ2-2 and V is TRBV14; a weak D match, TRBD2 (5 bases). The CDR3 runs 13 residues. Germline V gives CDR1 SGHDN, CDR2 FVKESK.

The V gene is TRBV6-6, the J gene TRBJ1-1, with 7 positions matching TRBD1. The CDR3 consists of 15 residues. With 5 bases clipped from V and 0 bases from J, the junction kept 6 bases outside the gene matches. In germline, CDR1 is MNHNY, CDR2 SVGAGI (reference sequence). CDR3 in amino acids: CASSAGGQLNTEAFF. CDR3 nucleotides: TGTGCCAGCAGTGCTGGGGGACAGCTGAACACTGAAGCTTTCTTT.

This clonotype was counted many times. The chain has TRBV11-2 and TRBJ2-2; TRBD2 agrees at 7 bases. The CDR3 contains 16 residues. The ends lost 1 base at V and 5 bases at J; junction bases unmatched: 7. CDR1 and CDR2 (germline): SGHAT, FQNNGV. This CDR3 is CASSLASWEGTGELFF. The CDR3 nucleotides are TGTGCCAGCAGCTTAGCATCGTGGGAGGGAACCGGGGAGCTGTTTTTT. Variable domain in full (rest from reference TRBV11-2 and TRBJ2-2): EAGVAQSPRYKIIEKRQSVAFWCNPISGHATLYWYQQILGQGPKLLIQFQNNGVVDDSQLPKDRFSAERLKGVDSTLKIQPAKLEDSAVYLCASSLASWEGTGELFFGEGSRLTVL.

In this sample, this clonotype turned up many times. CDR3 sequence: CASTRDSRSYEQYF. For the CDR3, the DNA is TGTGCCAGCACTAGGGACTCACGCTCCTACGAGCAGTACTTC. The J gene is TRBJ2-7, the V gene TRBV6-1; a weak D match, TRBD2 (6 bases). The CDR3 has 14 residues. V dropped 7 bases and J dropped 0 bases, with 13 bases sitting between them. Germline loops: CDR1 MNHNS, CDR2 SASEGT.

In its sample, this clonotype was seen many times. The chain links TRBV5-1 to TRBJ2-5, with 9 bases lining up with TRBD1. The junction had 3 bases not matched to a gene; V was cut back by 1 base and J by 2 bases. Germline V CDR1 and CDR2: SGHRS, YFSETQ. The CDR3 sequence is 15 residues long. The CDR3 loop is CASSLSDRGQETQYF. For the CDR3, the DNA is TGCGCCAGCAGCTTGTCAGACAGGGGGCAAGAGACCCAGTACTTC.

The chain couples TRBV20-1 to TRBJ2-5; 7 bases match TRBD1. With V trimmed by 6 bases and J by 5 bases, 6 bases remained unmatched. This CDR3 has 12 amino acids. CDR1 is DFQATT and CDR2 is SNEGSKA in the germline V gene (reference sequence). DNA of the CDR3: TGCAGTGCCTCGACAGGGTTTGAGACCCAGTACTTC. It translates to CSASTGFETQYF.

The V gene is TRBV25-1, the J gene TRBJ1-2; 11 nucleotides align to TRBD1. V trimming: 7 bases; J trimming: 8 bases; junction bases outside the gene matches: 9. The CDR3 consists of 14 residues. Germline-derived CDR1 and CDR2 are MGHDK and SYGVNS. The CDR3 nucleotides are TGTGCCAGCATCCACGGACAGGGGGCGTCGGGCTACACCTTC. Protein sequence: CASIHGQGASGYTF.

The chain uses TRBV20-1 and TRBJ2-5; TRBD2 matches at 12 bases. In germline, CDR1 is DFQATT, CDR2 SNEGSKA (reference sequence). J gave up 4 bases and V 6 bases, and 6 bases lay outside the gene matches. The CDR3 spans 14 residues. In nucleotides, the CDR3 is TGCAGTGCGGCTCCTAGCGGGAGGGCAGAGACCCAGTACTTC. It yields the protein CSAAPSGRAETQYF.

This sequence joins TRBV20-1 and TRBJ2-7; TRBD2 aligns across 14 bases. Trimming at V came to 5 bases and at J to 11 bases, leaving 8 bases not matched to a gene. The CDR3 runs 13 residues. Germline assignment: CDR1 DFQATT and CDR2 SNEGSKA (reference sequence). For the CDR3, the DNA is TGCAGTGCTCCGGGACTAGCGGGAGCGAGGGAGTACTTC. It codes for CSAPGLAGAREYF.

This rearrangement joins TRBV7-4 to TRBJ2-2, with TRBD2 identical over 15 bases. CDR1 and CDR2 (germline): SGHVT, SQSDAQ. V was clipped by 11 bases and J by 8 bases; unmatched bases: 6. The CDR3 loop spans 14 amino acids. CDR3 amino acids: CAPPGLAGGGELFF. As DNA, the CDR3 is TGTGCCCCCCCCGGACTAGCGGGAGGGGGGGAGCTGTTTTTT.

This clonotype showed up many times. The chain links TRBV12-5 to TRBJ2-7, with 10 nucleotides matching TRBD1. The CDR3 sequence is 16 residues long. V was clipped by 7 bases and J by 0 bases; unmatched bases: 9. Germline CDR1 is LGHNT and CDR2 is FRNRAP. CDR3 in DNA: TGTGCTAGTGCCGGGGGACAGGGGCCTAGCTCCTACGAGCAGTACTTC. The encoded protein is CASAGGQGPSSYEQYF.

This sequence joins TRBV29-1 and TRBJ2-5, with D maybe TRBD1 (6 bases). Germline V gives CDR1 SQVTM, CDR2 ANQGSEA. V shed 7 bases and J shed 6 bases, with 15 bases lying between them. The CDR3 is 12 residues long. The CDR3: CSALDREQTQYF. The DNA for the CDR3 is TGCAGCGCCTTGGACAGAGAGCAGACCCAGTACTTC.

This clonotype was counted between two and nine times. The chain links TRBV7-2 to TRBJ2-5; no clear D gene. CDR1 is SGHTA and CDR2 is FQGNSA in the germline V gene. This CDR3 has 15 amino acids. V lost 1 base to trimming and J lost 4 bases, with 13 bases between them. The CDR3 loop is CASSLVLSWGETQYF. The CDR3 DNA is TGTGCCAGCAGCTTAGTCCTCTCCTGGGGAGAGACCCAGTACTTC.

This CDR3 reads CSARVSGRDYVLTF. The CDR3 DNA reads as TGCAGTGCTAGAGTAAGCGGGAGGGACTACGTCCTGACTTTC. This sequence joins TRBV20-1 and TRBJ2-6; 10 positions agree with TRBD2. The CDR3 sequence is 14 residues long. Germline assignment: CDR1 DFQATT and CDR2 SNEGSKA (reference sequence). Unmatched junction bases numbered 5, after V lost 1 base and J lost 11 bases.

Ten or more counts support this clonotype. V usage is TRBV20-1 and J usage is TRBJ2-7; the match to TRBD2 covers 9 bases. The CDR3 covers 14 residues. The V gene end was trimmed by 5 bases and the J gene end by 3 bases; junction bases not matched to a gene: 8. The germline gives CDR1 DFQATT, CDR2 SNEGSKA (reference sequence). The CDR3 region is CSAWGLADRYEQYF. The CDR3 bases are TGCAGTGCTTGGGGACTAGCAGATCGCTACGAGCAGTACTTC.

Turning to this clonotype: A read error may be the cause here, since a much bigger clone is one base away. The rearrangement joins TRBV5-1 to TRBJ2-1; 7 bases are a match to TRBD1. The germline V gene encodes CDR1 SGHRS and CDR2 YFSETQ. The CDR3 contains 16 residues. The CDR3: CASSDLDRARNNEQSF. The CDR3 nucleotides are TGCGCCAGCAGCGACCTCGACAGGGCTAGAAACAATGAGCAGTCCTTC.

This clonotype was found many times. The chain uses TRBV29-1 and TRBJ1-1; D might be TRBD1 (5 bases). Trimming took off 7 bases at V and 6 bases at J, with 12 bases between the two ends. From germline, CDR1 is SQVTM and CDR2 ANQGSEA. The CDR3 covers 11 residues. CDR3: CSDGGRAEAFF. The DNA for the CDR3 is TGCAGCGACGGGGGACGCGCTGAAGCTTTCTTT.

This clonotype was detected ten times or more. This chain connects TRBV6-5 to TRBJ2-3; 9 bases are a match to TRBD1. Germline V CDR1 and CDR2: MNHEY, SVGAGI. This CDR3 spans 13 amino acids. V lost 8 bases, J lost 2 bases, and 2 bases stayed unmatched. The CDR3 protein is CASGTGNTDTQYF. The CDR3, as DNA: TGTGCCAGCGGGACAGGGAACACAGATACGCAGTATTTT.